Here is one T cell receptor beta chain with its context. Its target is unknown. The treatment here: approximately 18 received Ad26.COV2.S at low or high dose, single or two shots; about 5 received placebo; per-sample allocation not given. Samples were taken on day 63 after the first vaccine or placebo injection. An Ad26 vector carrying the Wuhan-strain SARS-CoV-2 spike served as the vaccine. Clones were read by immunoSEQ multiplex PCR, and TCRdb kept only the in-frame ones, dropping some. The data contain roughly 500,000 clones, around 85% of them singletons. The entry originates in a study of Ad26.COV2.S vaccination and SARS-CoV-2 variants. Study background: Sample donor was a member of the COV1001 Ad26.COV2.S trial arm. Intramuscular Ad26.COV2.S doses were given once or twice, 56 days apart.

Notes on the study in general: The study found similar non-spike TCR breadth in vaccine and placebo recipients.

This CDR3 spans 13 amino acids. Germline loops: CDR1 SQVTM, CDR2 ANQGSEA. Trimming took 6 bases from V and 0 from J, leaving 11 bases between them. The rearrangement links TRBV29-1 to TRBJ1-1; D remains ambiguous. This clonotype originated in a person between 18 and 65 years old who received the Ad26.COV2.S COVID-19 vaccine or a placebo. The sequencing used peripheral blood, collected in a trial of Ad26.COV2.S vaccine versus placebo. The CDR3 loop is CSVAFRMNTEAFF. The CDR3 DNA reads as TGCAGCGTCGCCTTCCGAATGAACACTGAAGCTTTCTTT. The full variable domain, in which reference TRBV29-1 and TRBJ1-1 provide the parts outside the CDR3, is SAVISQKPSRDICQRGTSLTIQCQVDSQVTMMFWYRQQPGQSLTLIATANQGSEATYESGFVIDKFPISRPNLTFSTLTVSNMSPEDSSIYLCSVAFRMNTEAFFGQGTRLTVV.